The next 5 T cell receptor beta chains were all read from a single sample in a study of control samples from healthy donors and cancer patients. Data came from immunoSEQ multiplex PCR; TCRdb stores just in-frame clones and leaves some out. The table includes about 77,000 clones, around 92% detected once. The specimen was blood. These receptors all stem from a woman between 55 and 75 years old in good health.

The chain recombines TRBV27 with TRBJ2-2; D possibly corresponds to TRBD1 (5 bases). The germline gives CDR1 MNHEY, CDR2 SMNVEV (reference sequence). Trimming took off 1 base at V and 3 bases at J, with 12 bases between the two ends. This CDR3 is 16 amino acids long. This chain's CDR3 is CASSLFSQGDTGELFF. DNA of the CDR3: TGTGCCAGCAGTTTATTTAGTCAGGGTGACACCGGGGAGCTGTTTTTT.

In its sample, this clone was seen a few times. The V gene is TRBV19, the J gene TRBJ1-4; no reliable D call. CDR1 is LNHDA, CDR2 SQIVND, per germline (reference sequence). There are 13 residues in the CDR3. Trimming left V 3 bases short and J 5 bases short, with 7 bases between. The CDR3 sequence: CASSMSRNEKLFF. The CDR3 nucleotides read TGTGCCAGTAGTATGAGCAGGAATGAAAAACTGTTTTTT.

On this clone: This same CDR3 is encoded by further DNA sequences in the sample. The V gene is TRBV5-1, the J gene TRBJ2-2, with D unclear. This CDR3 is 14 amino acids long. The germline CDR1 and CDR2 sequences are SGHRS and YFSETQ. The ends were cut back, 0 bases at V and 1 base at J, with 4 bases in the middle. CDR3 DNA sequence: TGCGCCAGCAGCTTGGGAGGGAACACCGGGGAGCTGTTTTTT. It codes for CASSLGGNTGELFF.

The V and J genes are TRBV7-3 and TRBJ2-1; the D is unclear. V lost 2 bases to trimming and J lost 6 bases, with 8 bases between them. The CDR3 totals 13 residues. CDR1 is SGHTA, CDR2 FQGTGA, per germline. Written as DNA, the CDR3 is TGTGCCAGCAGCTTAGCCAGAACCAATGAGCAGTTCTTC. Its translation: CASSLARTNEQFF.

This rearrangement joins TRBV6-4 to TRBJ2-3, with a possible D match to TRBD1 (5 bases). The CDR3 spans 15 residues. Germline CDR1 and CDR2: MRHNA and SNTAGT. Trimming pared 2 bases from V and 2 bases from J, leaving 11 bases between. CDR3 coding DNA: TGTGCCAGCAGTGACGGTGGGGCTCTCACAGATACGCAGTATTTT. Its protein is CASSDGGALTDTQYF.